The clone carrying this T cell receptor (beta chain) was observed a few times. TCRdb fed the 5' RACE reads into MiXCR, producing one record per CDR3 protein. The sample lists approximately 50,000 distinct CDR3 sequences; roughly 8.2% were seen once. The record originates from a study of early T cells in non-severe SARS-CoV-2 infection. The receptor comes from an adult who was a healthcare worker with PCR-confirmed SARS-CoV-2 infection or an uninfected control (not recorded which). The sequenced material came from whole blood.

The DNA of the CDR3 is TGTGCCAGCAGTTACGGACTGTACAATGAGCAGTTCTTC. Translated, it gives CASSYGLYNEQFF. The chain is built from TRBV6-2 or TRBV6-3 and TRBJ2-1, with a tentative D call TRBD2 (5 bases). CDR1 and CDR2 (germline): MNHEY, SVGEGT. This CDR3 contains 13 residues. The V end was cut by 2 bases, the J end by 4 bases, with 6 bases between.